One and the same sample provided the 23 T cell receptor beta chains below, sequenced in a study of cytomegalovirus exposure and HLA in healthy donors (dated by TCRdb to about 2017). The library relied on the immunoSEQ multiplex PCR assay. The multiplex PCR relied on a mix of 60 forward primers for TCR Vbeta segments and 13 reverse primers for TCR Jbeta segments. TCRdb obtained this table from immuneACCESS and retained in-frame rearrangements with V and J assigned. These tables miss some clones; where compared with another copy, unresolved V genes account for less than half of the shortfall, and the remainder is unexplained. Here the sample has 150,000 to 200,000 clones; roughly 88% occur a single time. In total, the top ten clones hold under 7.5% of the sample. Sequencing input: PBMCs. All receptors derive from a man aged 45-65 years in good health and CMV-seropositive.

This chain links TRBV30 with TRBJ1-5; D is unclear. This CDR3 has 13 residues. Germline lookup yields CDR1 GTSNPN and CDR2 SVGIG (reference sequence). V gave up 4 bases and J gave up 0 bases, with 7 bases separating them. CDR3 amino acids: CAWTGSSNQPQHF. The CDR3 region has the DNA TGTGCCTGGACGGGGTCTAGCAATCAGCCCCAGCATTTT. The complete variable domain, with remaining parts taken from reference TRBV30 and TRBJ1-5, reads SQTIHQWPATLVQPVGSPLSLECTVEGTSNPNLYWYRQAAGRGLQLLFYSVGIGQISSEVPQNLSASRPQDRQFILSSKKLLLSDSGFYLCAWTGSSNQPQHFGDGTRLSIL.

Only one count was recorded for this clone. V usage is TRBV7-8 and J usage is TRBJ2-2, with TRBD2 identical over 11 bases. J gave up 4 bases and V 1 base, and 5 bases lay outside the gene matches. This CDR3 is built from 17 residues. From germline, CDR1 is SGHVS and CDR2 FQNEAQ. CDR3 coding DNA: TGTGCCAGCAGCTTAGTAGCGGGAGGGCCAGGCACCGGGGAGCTGTTTTTT. Protein: CASSLVAGGPGTGELFF. The complete variable domain, with remaining parts taken from reference TRBV7-8 and TRBJ2-2, reads GAGVSQSPRYKVAKRGQDVALRCDPISGHVSLFWYQQALGQGPEFLTYFQNEAQLDKSGLPSDRFFAERPEGSVSTLKIQRTQQEDSAVYLCASSLVAGGPGTGELFFGEGSRLTVL.

The genes are TRBV9 and TRBJ2-2; TRBD2 is a possible D gene (6 bases). The CDR3 loop spans 15 amino acids. Germline V gene sequence: CDR1 SGDLS, CDR2 YYNGEE. Trimming shortened V by 4 bases and J by 5 bases, and 15 bases separated the two germline ends. The CDR3 is CASSPTTRTTGELFF. The CDR3 DNA reads as TGTGCCAGCAGCCCCACGACTAGAACGACCGGGGAGCTGTTTTTT.

This chain uses TRBV4-2 with TRBJ1-4; no clear D gene. This CDR3 contains 15 residues. V was cut by 0 bases and J by 7 bases, with 12 bases left in between. Germline V lookup: CDR1 LGHNA, CDR2 YNFKEQ. CDR3: CASSQDLRGSEKLFF. For the CDR3, the DNA is TGTGCCAGCAGCCAAGATCTGCGTGGGAGTGAAAAACTGTTTTTT.

The rearrangement uses TRBV23-1 and TRBJ1-6; 10 bases map to TRBD1. TRBV23-1 is given ORF status, its function remaining uncertain. This CDR3 is built from 21 residues. The V and J ends lost 2 bases and 3 bases, in that order; junction bases with no gene match: 16. CDR3 in amino acids: CASSQSGLGTGAPYYNSPLHF. CDR3 nucleotides: TGCGCCAGCAGTCAAAGTGGCCTCGGGACAGGGGCGCCTTACTATAATTCACCCCTCCACTTT.

The chain couples TRBV27 to TRBJ2-1, with 7 bases that match TRBD1. With 2 bases clipped from V and 10 bases from J, the junction kept 2 bases outside the gene matches. The CDR3 sequence is 12 residues long. Germline V gene lookup returns CDR1 MNHEY and CDR2 SMNVEV (reference sequence). The CDR3 protein is CASSLPDREQFF. The CDR3 DNA is TGTGCCAGCAGTTTACCGGACAGGGAGCAGTTCTTC.

The DNA of the CDR3 is TGTGCCAGCTGCCTACCCGGGGATACGCAGTATTTT. It specifies CASCLPGDTQYF. V is TRBV28 and J is TRBJ2-3; D gene unclear. The CDR3 totals 12 residues. The V end was cut by 8 bases, the J end by 6 bases, with 12 bases between. CDR1 and CDR2 (germline): MDHEN, SYDVKM. Combining the CDR3 with reference TRBV28 and TRBJ2-3 gives the whole variable domain DVKVTQSSRYLVKRTGEKVFLECVQDMDHENMFWYRQDPGLGLRLIYFSYDVKMKEKGDIPEGYSVSREKKERFSLILESASTNQTSMYLCASCLPGDTQYFGPGTRLTVL.

The rearrangement joins TRBV10-2 to TRBJ2-7; 12 positions agree with TRBD2. The J segment lost 5 bases and the V segment lost 6 bases, leaving 5 bases of the junction unmatched. The CDR3 length is 14 residues. Germline assignment: CDR1 WSHSY and CDR2 SAAADI. CDR3 protein: CASSQTSGGNEQYF. The CDR3 DNA is TGCGCCAGCAGCCAGACTAGCGGGGGAAACGAGCAGTACTTC.

The rearrangement joins TRBV11-1 to TRBJ1-1, with D uncertain. The V and J ends lost 6 bases and 2 bases respectively, with 19 bases between them. The CDR3 covers 16 residues. Germline-derived CDR1 and CDR2 are SGHAT and FQDESV (reference sequence). The CDR3: CASSAGGRIDNTEAFF. The CDR3 DNA is TGTGCCAGCAGTGCCGGAGGGCGAATAGATAACACTGAAGCTTTCTTT.

This chain links TRBV6-4 with TRBJ2-6; no reliable D call. V was clipped by 4 bases and J by 4 bases, with 11 bases between them. This CDR3 comprises 15 residues. Germline values: CDR1 MRHNA, CDR2 SNTAGT. The DNA of the CDR3 is TGTGCCAGCAGTGTGTCCCACTCGGGGGCCAACGTCCTGACTTTC. It encodes CASSVSHSGANVLTF.

This chain connects TRBV7-9 to TRBJ2-3, with 13 bases lining up with TRBD2. Per the germline V gene, CDR1 is SEHNR and CDR2 is FQNEAQ (reference sequence). The V segment lost 3 bases and the J segment 6 bases; nucleotides outside the gene matches: 6. This CDR3 region has 16 residues. CDR3 bases: TGTGCCAGCAGCTTCAGGACTAGCGGGGGCGGGGATACGCAGTATTTT. Translating it yields CASSFRTSGGGDTQYF.

This chain connects TRBV7-9 to TRBJ2-1, with 10 bases lining up with TRBD2. V shed 1 base and J 4 bases; nucleotides not matched to a gene: 7. The germline gives CDR1 SEHNR, CDR2 FQNEAQ (reference sequence). The CDR3 has 17 amino acids. The CDR3 sequence is CASSLVASGGGYNEQFF. The CDR3 nucleotides are TGTGCCAGCAGCTTAGTGGCTAGCGGGGGAGGGTACAATGAGCAGTTCTTC.

V usage is TRBV27 and J usage is TRBJ1-1, with 8 positions matching TRBD1. This CDR3 spans 13 amino acids. Germline V CDR1 and CDR2: MNHEY, SMNVEV (reference sequence). V shed 6 bases and J 6 bases; nucleotides not matched to a gene: 6. The CDR3 nucleotides read TGTGCCAGCAGCCCGCGACAGGGGCCTGAAGCTTTCTTT. This codes for CASSPRQGPEAFF.

This clone came up a few times. CDR3 loop: CASSLKLDTEAFF. CDR3 sequence (DNA): TGTGCCAGCAGTTTAAAGCTCGACACTGAAGCTTTCTTT. This chain uses TRBV6-1 with TRBJ1-1; no clear D gene. Germline V CDR1 and CDR2: MNHNS, SASEGT. The CDR3 spans 13 residues. The V gene lost 5 bases and the J gene lost 3 bases, with 10 bases spanning the gap.

This chain links TRBV4-1 with TRBJ1-2; D remains ambiguous. With 0 bases removed from V and 0 bases from J, the gap between germline ends came to 8 bases. The CDR3 has 15 residues. Germline V gene sequence: CDR1 MGHRA, CDR2 YSYEKL. CDR3 residues: CASSQESTANYGYTF. The CDR3 bases are TGCGCCAGCAGCCAAGAGTCCACAGCTAACTATGGCTACACCTTC.

This clone has a handful of counts. V usage is TRBV19 and J usage is TRBJ1-2; no firm D call. The length of the CDR3 is 16 residues. Germline V lookup: CDR1 LNHDA, CDR2 SQIVND (reference sequence). Trimming removed 0 bases at V and 5 bases at J, with 16 bases between. The CDR3 sequence: CASSIDIVTVVYGYTF. The CDR3 DNA reads TGTGCCAGTAGTATAGATATTGTCACCGTAGTTTATGGCTACACCTTC.

This sequence joins TRBV5-1 and TRBJ1-2, with D uncertain. Trimming removed 0 bases from V and 7 bases from J, with 13 bases in between. The germline CDR1 and CDR2 sequences are SGHRS and YFSETQ. This CDR3 is 14 amino acids long. CDR3 sequence: CASSLEGLGVGYTF. For the CDR3, the DNA is TGCGCCAGCAGCTTGGAGGGCCTCGGGGTTGGCTACACCTTC.

The genes are TRBV6-6 and TRBJ1-1; TRBD1 aligns across 7 bases. V dropped 6 bases and J dropped 1; count of bases not matched to a gene: 8. The germline CDR1 and CDR2 sequences are MNHNY and SVGAGI (reference sequence). This CDR3 region has 15 residues. The CDR3 DNA sequence: TGTGCCAGCAGCAAACAAGGGGGCTCGAACACTGAAGCTTTCTTT. Its translation is CASSKQGGSNTEAFF.

The rearrangement uses TRBV5-6 and TRBJ1-6; perhaps TRBD1 as D (5 bases). The V end lost 4 bases, the J end lost 0 bases, and 8 bases lay between the germline ends. This CDR3 comprises 15 residues. Germline V gene sequence: CDR1 SGHDT, CDR2 YYEEEE. For the CDR3, the DNA is TGTGCCAGCAGCAGGGGATTCTCCTATAATTCACCCCTCCACTTT. This encodes CASSRGFSYNSPLHF.

This clone appeared a single time. CDR3 in DNA: TGTGCCAGCAGCGCTGCTAGCGGGGGATACGAGCAGTACTTC. Amino acids: CASSAASGGYEQYF. V usage is TRBV9 and J usage is TRBJ2-7; 10 bases fit TRBD2. The V gene end was trimmed by 3 bases and the J gene end by 4 bases; junction bases not matched to a gene: 4. CDR3 length equals 14 residues. In germline, CDR1 is SGDLS, CDR2 YYNGEE.

This chain joins TRBV9 and TRBJ2-2; 12 nucleotides agree with TRBD1. The CDR3 covers 16 residues. J lost 4 bases, V lost 4 bases, and 5 bases had no gene match. CDR1 and CDR2 from the germline V gene are SGDLS and YYNGEE. DNA for the CDR3: TGTGCCAGCAGCCCGGGACAGGGGGCGGTCACCGGGGAGCTGTTTTTT. Translating gives CASSPGQGAVTGELFF.

V is TRBV2 and J is TRBJ2-2; 11 bases agree with TRBD2. The CDR3 length is 15 residues. The ends lost 9 bases at V and 1 base at J; junction bases unmatched: 4. Germline V gene lookup returns CDR1 SNHLY and CDR2 FYNNEI. CDR3 sequence (DNA): TGTGCCAGTACTAGCGGGGGCCGGAACACCGGGGAGCTGTTTTTT. Translating it yields CASTSGGRNTGELFF. Using reference TRBV2 and TRBJ2-2 for the parts outside the CDR3, the full variable domain is EPEVTQTPSHQVTQMGQEVILRCVPISNHLYFYWYRQILGQKVEFLVSFYNNEISEKSEIFDDQFSVERPDGSNFTLKIRSTKLEDSAMYFCASTSGGRNTGELFFGEGSRLTVL.

The chain has TRBV9 and TRBJ2-1; 15 nucleotides line up with TRBD2. After removal of 0 bases from V and 7 bases from J, the junction contained 5 bases not matched to a gene. CDR3 length: 17 amino acids. Germline-derived CDR1 and CDR2 are SGDLS and YYNGEE. CDR3: CASSVALGTSGRNEQFF. CDR3 nucleotide sequence: TGTGCCAGCAGCGTAGCTCTAGGGACTAGCGGGAGGAATGAGCAGTTCTTC.